The 7 T cell receptor beta chains reported below all come from one sample, sequenced in a study of technical replicates of blood from a handful of donors. Using immunoSEQ multiplex PCR, the repertoire was profiled, and TCRdb retains in-frame clones only, with some absent. The sample gives 95,000 or so clones, about 95% of which show up once; 0.34% is in the top ten. The sample taken for sequencing was T cells isolated from PBMCs. The receptors were sampled from a human donor in good health.

The gene calls are TRBV6-1 and TRBJ2-7, with D maybe TRBD2 (6 bases). Germline CDR1 MNHNS, CDR2 SASEGT. The CDR3 contains 15 residues. V gave up 2 bases and J gave up 3 bases, with 14 bases separating them. CDR3 protein: CASSEQGEGLYEQYF. The CDR3 nucleotides read TGTGCCAGCAGTGAACAGGGTGAGGGACTCTACGAGCAGTACTTC.

The chain employs TRBV2 and TRBJ1-1; TRBD1 is a possible D gene (6 bases). V was shortened by 6 bases and J by 0 bases, with 20 bases between the two germline ends. The CDR3 runs to 17 residues. Germline V gives CDR1 SNHLY, CDR2 FYNNEI. The DNA of the CDR3 is TGTGCCAGCAGCCGTCTAGTGCCAGGGGATTTGAACACTGAAGCTTTCTTT. It specifies CASSRLVPGDLNTEAFF.

The chain combines TRBV5-1 with TRBJ2-7, with D possibly TRBD1 on 6 matching bases. This CDR3 contains 15 residues. Germline CDR1 and CDR2: SGHRS and YFSETQ. The ends were cut back, 0 bases at V and 3 bases at J, with 13 bases in the middle. The CDR3 sequence is CASSLAQGFGYEQYF. CDR3 nucleotides: TGCGCCAGCAGCTTGGCGCAGGGGTTTGGCTACGAGCAGTACTTC.

This clone was seen only a few times. The V call is TRBV5-1, the J call TRBJ2-1; D is ambiguous. The CDR3 extends over 14 amino acids. The V gene lost 4 bases and the J gene lost 0 bases, with 8 bases spanning the gap. In germline, CDR1 is SGHRS, CDR2 YFSETQ. The DNA for the CDR3 is TGCGCCAGCAGCCCGGTTAGCTCCTACAATGAGCAGTTCTTC. Protein sequence: CASSPVSSYNEQFF.

The V gene is TRBV11-2, the J gene TRBJ2-1; maybe TRBD2 (5 bases). The CDR3 runs 15 residues. V was shortened by 5 bases and J by 2 bases, with 13 bases between the two germline ends. Per the germline V gene, CDR1 is SGHAT and CDR2 is FQNNGV. CDR3 sequence: CASSPTILAYNEQFF. Here the CDR3 DNA reads TGTGCCAGCAGCCCGACTATCCTCGCCTACAATGAGCAGTTCTTC.

V usage is TRBV4-1 and J usage is TRBJ2-5, with TRBD1 as a possible D gene (6 bases). The length of the CDR3 is 14 residues. The V end was cut by 4 bases, the J end by 3 bases, with 12 bases between. CDR1 is MGHRA and CDR2 is YSYEKL in the germline V gene. Here the CDR3 DNA reads TGCGCCAGCAGCCGAAGACACAGGGAAGAGACCCAGTACTTC. Translation gives CASSRRHREETQYF.

The J gene is TRBJ2-7, the V gene TRBV9, with 7 nucleotides matching TRBD1. Unmatched junction bases numbered 10, after V lost 4 bases and J lost 6 bases. The CDR3 contains 14 residues. CDR1 and CDR2 from the germline V gene are SGDLS and YYNGEE. CDR3 amino acids: CASSPLTGRAEQYF. In nucleotides, the CDR3 is TGTGCCAGCAGCCCCCTGACAGGGCGCGCCGAGCAGTACTTC.